This TCR beta chain was recovered during a study of breast tumors, draining lymph nodes, adjacent tissues. Overall study findings and caveats: Luminal-like breast cancer showed significantly greater tumor-nontumor repertoire similarity than basal-like breast cancer did.

Axillary draining lymph nodes of breast cancer patients supplied the node samples. Note on this clonotype: Its antigen remains unknown.

V shed 0 bases and J 11 bases; nucleotides not matched to a gene: 6. Germline V gives CDR1 SGDLS, CDR2 YYNGEE. The CDR3 length is 15 residues. TCRdb re-analysed the multiplex PCR reads in MiXCR, keeping a single row per CDR3 protein. In the table there are 150,000 to 250,000 distinct CDR3 sequences, about 32% of which are singletons. Sequencing input: axillary lymph node tissue. This sequence was found in a female donor with breast cancer. Some clones in this sample may be carry-over from other donors' samples. The chain has TRBV9 and TRBJ2-3, with 13 bases fitting TRBD2. The CDR3 DNA sequence: TGTGCCAGCAGCGTAGGTACTAGCGGGAGGGATGAGCAGTATTTT. This sequence encodes CASSVGTSGRDEQYF.